This TCR beta chain was identified in a study of siplizumab effects on memory and regulatory T cells. Findings and caveats of the study: Memory cells seemed less diverse than naive T cells, which also seemed major contributors to the alloresponse. Proof of suppressive function in proliferating Tregs from siplizumab cultures was not established.

Sequencing used immunoSEQ multiplex PCR; TCRdb keeps in-frame clones, though not all of them. The sample gives about 120,000 clones, around nine tenths of which show up once; approximately 1.3% is in the top ten. On this clone: Its target is unknown.

Germline CDR1 MNHEY, CDR2 SVGAGI. The CDR3 totals 14 residues. V was cut by 2 bases and J by 3 bases, with 8 bases left in between. The chain employs TRBV6-5 and TRBJ1-3, with D possibly matching TRBD1 (6 bases). Material: CD4+ T cells sorted from blood. The sequence was obtained from a human donor in good health. CDR3 sequence (DNA): TGTGCCAGCAGTTACGCCAGGGGTGGAAACACCATATATTTT. As protein: CASSYARGGNTIYF.